This T cell receptor (beta chain) was observed in a study of blood T cells in healthy people across ages. Study findings and constraints: Expanded clonotype changes were possibly confounded by unknown donor CMV status. A roughly linear fall in TCR beta diversity per million T cells was seen with increasing age.

For the second PCR, which ran for 7 to 11 cycles, a sample-barcoded 5' primer and a J-beta primer mix were used. Each CDR3 protein is one row after TCRdb ran MiXCR on the 5' RACE reads. The repertoire holds about 590,000 distinct CDR3 sequences, with approximately 30% as singletons. This clonotype was picked up a small number of times. Antigen unknown. A much larger clone lies a single base off, so this may be a read error. Per sample, extraction of total RNA gave at least 5 micrograms in every case. This sequence originates from a woman of 80 years or more in good health. Sequenced input: blood.

The DNA for the CDR3 is TGTGCCAGCAGTGGCCCCTCTTTTCGTTTTCGCCCCAATGAGCAGTACTTC. It translates to CASSGPSFRFRPNEQYF. The chain couples TRBV2 to TRBJ2-7; D gene uncertain. The CDR3 extends over 17 amino acids. Germline-derived CDR1 and CDR2 are SNHLY and FYNNEI. The germline V and J ends were trimmed by 4 bases and 7 bases, with 26 bases remaining between them.